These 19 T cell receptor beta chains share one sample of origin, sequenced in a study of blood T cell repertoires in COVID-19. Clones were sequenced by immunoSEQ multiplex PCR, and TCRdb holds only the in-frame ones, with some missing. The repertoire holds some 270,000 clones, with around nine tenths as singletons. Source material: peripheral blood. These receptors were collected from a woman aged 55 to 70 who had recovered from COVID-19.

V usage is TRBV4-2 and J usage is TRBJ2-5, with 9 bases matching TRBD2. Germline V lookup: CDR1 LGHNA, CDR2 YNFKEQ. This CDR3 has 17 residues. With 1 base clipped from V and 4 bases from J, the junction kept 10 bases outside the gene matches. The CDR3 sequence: CASSQGLRGGVGETQYF. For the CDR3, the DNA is TGTGCCAGCAGCCAAGGCCTCCGCGGGGGGGTGGGAGAGACCCAGTACTTC.

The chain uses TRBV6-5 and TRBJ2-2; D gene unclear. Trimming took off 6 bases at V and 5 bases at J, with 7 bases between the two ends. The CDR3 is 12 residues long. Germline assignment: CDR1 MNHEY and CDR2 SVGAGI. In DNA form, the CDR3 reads TGTGCCAGCAGGGCCCGAACCGGGGAGCTGTTTTTT. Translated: CASRARTGELFF.

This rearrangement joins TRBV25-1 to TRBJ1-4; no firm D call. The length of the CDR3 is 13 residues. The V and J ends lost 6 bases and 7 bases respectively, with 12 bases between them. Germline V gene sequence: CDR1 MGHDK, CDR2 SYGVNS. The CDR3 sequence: CASRATGGEKLFF. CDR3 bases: TGTGCCAGCAGGGCCACTGGAGGTGAAAAACTGTTTTTT.

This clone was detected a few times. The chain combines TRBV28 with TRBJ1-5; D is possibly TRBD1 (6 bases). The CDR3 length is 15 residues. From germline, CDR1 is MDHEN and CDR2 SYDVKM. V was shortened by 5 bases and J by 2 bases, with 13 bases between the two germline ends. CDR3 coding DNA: TGTGCCAGCAGTATCCTTTCAGGGGGCAATCAGCCCCAGCATTTT. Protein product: CASSILSGGNQPQHF. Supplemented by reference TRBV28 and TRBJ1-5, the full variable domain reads DVKVTQSSRYLVKRTGEKVFLECVQDMDHENMFWYRQDPGLGLRLIYFSYDVKMKEKGDIPEGYSVSREKKERFSLILESASTNQTSMYLCASSILSGGNQPQHFGDGTRLSIL.

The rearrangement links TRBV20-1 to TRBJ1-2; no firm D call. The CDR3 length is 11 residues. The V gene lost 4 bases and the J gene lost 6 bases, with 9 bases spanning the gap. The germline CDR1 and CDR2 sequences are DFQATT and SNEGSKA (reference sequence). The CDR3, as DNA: TGCAGTGCTACTCGACATAATGGCTACACCTTC. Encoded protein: CSATRHNGYTF.

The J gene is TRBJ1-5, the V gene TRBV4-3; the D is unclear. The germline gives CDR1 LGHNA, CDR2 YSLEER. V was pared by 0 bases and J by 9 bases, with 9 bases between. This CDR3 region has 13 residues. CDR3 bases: TGCGCCAGCAGCCAAGATACCAAGAGGCCCCAGCATTTT. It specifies CASSQDTKRPQHF.

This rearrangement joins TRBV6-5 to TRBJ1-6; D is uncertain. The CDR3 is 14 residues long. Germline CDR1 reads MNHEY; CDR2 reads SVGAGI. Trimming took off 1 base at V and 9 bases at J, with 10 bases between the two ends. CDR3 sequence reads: CASSYWTQGSPLHF. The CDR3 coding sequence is TGTGCCAGCAGTTACTGGACTCAAGGTTCACCCCTCCACTTT.

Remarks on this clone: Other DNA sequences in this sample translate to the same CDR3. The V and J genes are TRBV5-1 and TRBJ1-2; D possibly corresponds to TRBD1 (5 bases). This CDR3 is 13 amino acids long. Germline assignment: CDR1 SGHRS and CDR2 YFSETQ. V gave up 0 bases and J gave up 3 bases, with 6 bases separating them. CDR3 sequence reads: CASSLAGYYGYTF. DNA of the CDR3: TGCGCCAGCAGCTTGGCAGGGTACTATGGCTACACCTTC.

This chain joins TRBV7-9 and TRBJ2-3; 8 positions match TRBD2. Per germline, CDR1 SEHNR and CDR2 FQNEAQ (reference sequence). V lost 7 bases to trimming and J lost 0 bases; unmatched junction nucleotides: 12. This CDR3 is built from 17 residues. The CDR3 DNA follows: TGTGCCAGCACCCGCCCGGGGGTAGCGGGGAGCACAGATACGCAGTATTTT. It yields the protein CASTRPGVAGSTDTQYF.

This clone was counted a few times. In DNA, the CDR3 is TGTGCCAGCACCACGGCCCTTTCAGGGGAGCAGTACTTC. Its translation: CASTTALSGEQYF. The chain employs TRBV18 and TRBJ2-7; maybe TRBD1 (5 bases). Germline lookup yields CDR1 KGHSH and CDR2 LQKENI. Trimming stripped 8 bases from V and 7 bases from J, with 18 bases between. The CDR3 sequence is 13 residues long.

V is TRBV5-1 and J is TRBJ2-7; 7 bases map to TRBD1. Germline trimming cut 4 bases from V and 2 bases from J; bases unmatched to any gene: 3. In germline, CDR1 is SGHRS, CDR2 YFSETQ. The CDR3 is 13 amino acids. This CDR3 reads CASSGGQTYEQYF. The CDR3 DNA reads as TGCGCCAGCAGCGGGGGACAGACCTACGAGCAGTACTTC.

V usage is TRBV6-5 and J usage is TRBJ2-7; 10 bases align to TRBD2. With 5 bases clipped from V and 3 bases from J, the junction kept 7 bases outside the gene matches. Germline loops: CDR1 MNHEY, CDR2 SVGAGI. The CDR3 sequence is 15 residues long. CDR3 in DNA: TGTGCCAGCAGTCCTAGCGGGGGACACCTCTACGAGCAGTACTTC. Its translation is CASSPSGGHLYEQYF.

The CDR3 DNA reads as TGCGCCAGCAGCGAGGGGCAACAGGGGGCGCGGGGCTACACCTTC. As protein: CASSEGQQGARGYTF. The chain carries TRBV5-1 and TRBJ1-2, with 9 bases lining up with TRBD1. The germline V gene has CDR1 SGHRS and CDR2 YFSETQ. The CDR3 covers 15 residues. Unmatched junction bases numbered 12, after V lost 4 bases and J lost 8 bases.

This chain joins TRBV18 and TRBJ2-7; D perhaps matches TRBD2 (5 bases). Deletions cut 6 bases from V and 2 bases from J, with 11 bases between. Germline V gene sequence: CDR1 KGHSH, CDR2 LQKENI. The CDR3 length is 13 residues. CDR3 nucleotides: TGTGCCAGCTCTACCGGGAACACCTACGAGCAGTACTTC. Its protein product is CASSTGNTYEQYF.

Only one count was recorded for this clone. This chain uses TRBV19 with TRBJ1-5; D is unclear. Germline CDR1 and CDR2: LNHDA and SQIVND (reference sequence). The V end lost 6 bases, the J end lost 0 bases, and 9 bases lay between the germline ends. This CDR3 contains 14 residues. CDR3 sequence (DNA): TGTGCCAGTAGAGTGCAGGCTAGCAATCAGCCCCAGCATTTT. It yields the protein CASRVQASNQPQHF.

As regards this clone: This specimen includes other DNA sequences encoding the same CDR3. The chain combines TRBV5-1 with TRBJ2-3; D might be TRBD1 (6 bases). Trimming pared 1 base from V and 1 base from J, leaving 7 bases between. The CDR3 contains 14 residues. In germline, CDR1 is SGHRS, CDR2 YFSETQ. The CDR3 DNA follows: TGCGCCAGCAGCTTGTACAGGGGCACAGATACGCAGTATTTT. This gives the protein CASSLYRGTDTQYF.

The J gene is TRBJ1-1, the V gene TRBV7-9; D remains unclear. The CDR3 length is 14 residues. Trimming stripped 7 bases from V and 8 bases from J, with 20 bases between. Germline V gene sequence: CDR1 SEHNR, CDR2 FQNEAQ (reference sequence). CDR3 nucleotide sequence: TGTGCCAGCATGCCGGGTTTGGCTCAAAGCGAAGCTTTCTTT. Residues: CASMPGLAQSEAFF.

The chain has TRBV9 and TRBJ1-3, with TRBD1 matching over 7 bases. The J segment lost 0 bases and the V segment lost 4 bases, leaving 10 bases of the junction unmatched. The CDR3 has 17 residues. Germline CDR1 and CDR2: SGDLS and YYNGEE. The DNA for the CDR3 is TGTGCCAGCAGCCCATTCGGACAGGCGGACTCTGGAAACACCATATATTTT. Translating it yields CASSPFGQADSGNTIYF.

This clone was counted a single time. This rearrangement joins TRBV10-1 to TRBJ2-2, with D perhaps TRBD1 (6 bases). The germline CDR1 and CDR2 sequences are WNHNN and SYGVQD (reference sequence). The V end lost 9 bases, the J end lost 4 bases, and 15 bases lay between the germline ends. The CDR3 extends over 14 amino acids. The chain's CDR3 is CARWTALFTGELFF. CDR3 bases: TGCGCCAGATGGACAGCCCTTTTCACCGGGGAGCTGTTTTTT.